What follows is one T cell receptor beta chain and its context. This CDR3 is 13 amino acids long. Per the germline V gene, CDR1 is SGHAT and CDR2 is FQNNGV. V dropped 7 bases and J dropped 1; count of bases not matched to a gene: 2. This sample was included in a study of shared clonotypes between healthy human individuals. Profiled with immunoSEQ multiplex PCR; TCRdb holds only in-frame clones, not every one. This table holds hundreds of thousands of clones, 74% found once. This receptor was taken from a woman aged 25 to 39 in good health. V is TRBV11-2 and J is TRBJ2-3; 7 nucleotides line up with TRBD1. Sequencing was performed on memory CD4+ T cells sorted from blood. Stated subset: CD45RA-negative fraction. CDR3 amino acids: CASTGQGTDTQYF. The CDR3 nucleotides are TGTGCCAGCACAGGACAGGGCACAGATACGCAGTATTTT.